This T cell receptor beta chain was captured in a study of blood T cell repertoires in COVID-19. Looking at the study overall: Sites across the United States, Italy and Spain contributed samples from acute and convalescent COVID-19. Sources were T cells, B-cell-depleted T cells, or PBMCs; the material itself was cDNA or gDNA.

This CDR3 has 15 residues. The ends were cut back, 0 bases at V and 4 bases at J, with 13 bases in the middle. CDR1 is SGHKS and CDR2 is YYEKEE in the germline V gene (reference sequence). The data were produced by immunoSEQ multiplex PCR, yet TCRdb's version contains in-frame clones alone and is incomplete. The data show some 250,000 clones, with around 81% seen just once and about 3.2% held by the top ten. This sequence joins TRBV5-5 and TRBJ1-2; no clear D. The receptor was isolated from a woman in her sixties with active or convalescent COVID-19. The sequenced sample was peripheral blood. The CDR3 bases are TGTGCCAGCAGCTTGGCTCACGGCAGGTCCTATGGCTACACCTTC. It yields the protein CASSLAHGRSYGYTF. Using reference TRBV5-5 and TRBJ1-2 for the parts outside the CDR3, the full variable domain is DAGVTQSPTHLIKTRGQQVTLRCSPISGHKSVSWYQQVLGQGPQFIFQYYEKEERGRGNFPDRFSARQFPNYSSELNVNALLLGDSALYLCASSLAHGRSYGYTFGSGTRLTVV.